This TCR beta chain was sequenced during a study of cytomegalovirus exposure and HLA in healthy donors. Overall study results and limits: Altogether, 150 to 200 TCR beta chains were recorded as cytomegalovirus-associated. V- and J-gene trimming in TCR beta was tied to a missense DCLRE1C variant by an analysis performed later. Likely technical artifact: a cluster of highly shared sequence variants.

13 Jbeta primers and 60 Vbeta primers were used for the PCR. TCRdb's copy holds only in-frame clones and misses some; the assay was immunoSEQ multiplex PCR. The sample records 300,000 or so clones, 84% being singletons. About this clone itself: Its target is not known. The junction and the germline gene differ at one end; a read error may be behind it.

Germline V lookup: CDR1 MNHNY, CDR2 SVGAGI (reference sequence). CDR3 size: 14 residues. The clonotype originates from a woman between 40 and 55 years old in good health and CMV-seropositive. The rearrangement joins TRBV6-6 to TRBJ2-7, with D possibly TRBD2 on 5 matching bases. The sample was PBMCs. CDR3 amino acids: CASSYSAGTYGQYF. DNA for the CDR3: TGTGCCAGCAGTTACTCCGCGGGTACCTACGGGCAGTACTTC.